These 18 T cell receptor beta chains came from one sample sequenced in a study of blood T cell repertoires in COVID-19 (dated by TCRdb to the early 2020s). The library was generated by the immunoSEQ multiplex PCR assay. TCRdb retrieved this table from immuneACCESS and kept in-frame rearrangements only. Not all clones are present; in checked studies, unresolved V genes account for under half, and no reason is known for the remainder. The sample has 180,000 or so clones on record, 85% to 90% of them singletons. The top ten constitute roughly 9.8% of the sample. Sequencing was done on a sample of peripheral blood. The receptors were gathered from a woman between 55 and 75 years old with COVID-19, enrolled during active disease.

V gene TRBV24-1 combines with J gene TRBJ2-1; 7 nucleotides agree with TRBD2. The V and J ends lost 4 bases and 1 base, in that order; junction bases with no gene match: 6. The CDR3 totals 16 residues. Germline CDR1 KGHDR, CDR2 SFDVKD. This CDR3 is CATSDPGTNSYNEQFF. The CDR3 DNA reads TGTGCCACCAGTGACCCGGGGACTAATTCCTACAATGAGCAGTTCTTC.

In nucleotides, the CDR3 is TGTGCCAGCAGTTTAGCGGAGGGTCAGCCCCAGCATTTT. This codes for CASSLAEGQPQHF. The rearrangement links TRBV12-3 or TRBV12-4 to TRBJ1-5; D not certain. The CDR3 length is 13 residues. V lost 0 bases to trimming and J lost 6 bases, with 6 bases between them.

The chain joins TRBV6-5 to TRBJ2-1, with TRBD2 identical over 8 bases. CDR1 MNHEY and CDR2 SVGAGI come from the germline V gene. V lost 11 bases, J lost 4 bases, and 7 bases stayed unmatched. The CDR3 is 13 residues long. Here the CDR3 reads CAAGGGGYNEQFF. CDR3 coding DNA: TGTGCCGCCGGGGGGGGAGGTTACAATGAGCAGTTCTTC.

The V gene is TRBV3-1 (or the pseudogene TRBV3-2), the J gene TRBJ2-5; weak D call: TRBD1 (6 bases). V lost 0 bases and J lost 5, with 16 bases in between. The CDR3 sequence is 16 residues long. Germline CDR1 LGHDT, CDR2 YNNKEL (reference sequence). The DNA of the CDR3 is TGTGCCAGCAGCCAAGACCCGAGGGGGTGGCGGGAGACCCAGTACTTC. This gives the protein CASSQDPRGWRETQYF.

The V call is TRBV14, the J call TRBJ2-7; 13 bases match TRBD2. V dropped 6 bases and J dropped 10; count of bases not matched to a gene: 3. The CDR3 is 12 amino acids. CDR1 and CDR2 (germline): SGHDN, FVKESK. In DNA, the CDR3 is TGTGCCAGCAGTGGGACTAGCGGGGTACAGTACTTC. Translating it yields CASSGTSGVQYF.

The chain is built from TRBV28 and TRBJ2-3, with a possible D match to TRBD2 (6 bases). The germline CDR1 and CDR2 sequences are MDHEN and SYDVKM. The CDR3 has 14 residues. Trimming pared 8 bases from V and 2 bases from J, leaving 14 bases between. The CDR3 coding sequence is TGTGCCAGCTTTGGGACGGACTACACAGATACGCAGTATTTT. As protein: CASFGTDYTDTQYF.

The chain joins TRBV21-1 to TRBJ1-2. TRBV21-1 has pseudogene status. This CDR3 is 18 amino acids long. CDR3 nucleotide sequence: TGTGCCCGGCCGATCCGGGGCCGCGGGGAGGAACTTAACTATGGCTACACCTTC. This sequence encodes CARPIRGRGEELNYGYTF.

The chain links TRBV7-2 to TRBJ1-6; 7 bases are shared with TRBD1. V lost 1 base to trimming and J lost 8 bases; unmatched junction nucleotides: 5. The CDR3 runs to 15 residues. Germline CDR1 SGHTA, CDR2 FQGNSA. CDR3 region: CASSLEEGAYSPLHF. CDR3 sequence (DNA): TGTGCCAGCAGCTTAGAGGAGGGGGCTTATTCACCCCTCCACTTT.

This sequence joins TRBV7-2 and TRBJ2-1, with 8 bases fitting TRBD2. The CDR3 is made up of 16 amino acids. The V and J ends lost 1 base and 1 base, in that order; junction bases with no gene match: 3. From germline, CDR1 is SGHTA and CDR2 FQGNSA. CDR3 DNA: TGTGCCAGCAGCTTAGGGGCGGGAGGATCCTACAATGAGCAGTTCTTC. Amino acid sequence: CASSLGAGGSYNEQFF.

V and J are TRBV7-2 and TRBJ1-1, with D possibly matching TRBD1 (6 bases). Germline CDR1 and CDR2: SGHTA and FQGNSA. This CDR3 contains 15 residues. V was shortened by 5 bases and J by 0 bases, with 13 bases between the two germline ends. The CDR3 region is CASSRRGAVNTEAFF. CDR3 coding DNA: TGTGCCAGCAGCCGCCGGGGGGCCGTGAACACTGAAGCTTTCTTT.

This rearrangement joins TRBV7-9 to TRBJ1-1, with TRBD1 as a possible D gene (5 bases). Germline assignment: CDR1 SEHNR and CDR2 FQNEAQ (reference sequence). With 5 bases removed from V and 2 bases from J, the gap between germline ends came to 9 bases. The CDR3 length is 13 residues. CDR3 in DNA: TGTGCCAGCAGCACAGGACCAAACACTGAAGCTTTCTTT. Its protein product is CASSTGPNTEAFF.

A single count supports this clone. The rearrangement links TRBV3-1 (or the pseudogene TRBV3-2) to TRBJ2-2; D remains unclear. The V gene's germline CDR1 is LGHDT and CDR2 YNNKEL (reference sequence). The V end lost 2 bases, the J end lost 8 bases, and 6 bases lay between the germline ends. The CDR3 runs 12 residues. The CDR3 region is CASSQTGGELFF. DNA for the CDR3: TGTGCCAGCAGCCAAACGGGTGGGGAGCTGTTTTTT.

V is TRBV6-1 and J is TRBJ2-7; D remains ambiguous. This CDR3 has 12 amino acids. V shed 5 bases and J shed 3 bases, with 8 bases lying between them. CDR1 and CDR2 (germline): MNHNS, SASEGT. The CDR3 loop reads CASSSSFYEQYF. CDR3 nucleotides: TGTGCCAGCAGTTCCTCTTTCTACGAGCAGTACTTC.

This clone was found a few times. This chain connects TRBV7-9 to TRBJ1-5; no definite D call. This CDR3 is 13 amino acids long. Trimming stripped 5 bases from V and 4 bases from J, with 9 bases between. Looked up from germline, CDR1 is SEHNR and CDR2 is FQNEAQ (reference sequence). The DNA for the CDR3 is TGTGCCAGCAGCCGGTTTATGAATCAGCCCCAGCATTTT. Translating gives CASSRFMNQPQHF.

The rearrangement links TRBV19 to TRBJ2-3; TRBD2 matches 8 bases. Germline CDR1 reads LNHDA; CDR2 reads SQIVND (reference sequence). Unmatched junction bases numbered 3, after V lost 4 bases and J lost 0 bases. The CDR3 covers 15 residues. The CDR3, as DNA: TGTGCCAGTAGTACCCCGGGGGGGAGCACAGATACGCAGTATTTT. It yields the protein CASSTPGGSTDTQYF.

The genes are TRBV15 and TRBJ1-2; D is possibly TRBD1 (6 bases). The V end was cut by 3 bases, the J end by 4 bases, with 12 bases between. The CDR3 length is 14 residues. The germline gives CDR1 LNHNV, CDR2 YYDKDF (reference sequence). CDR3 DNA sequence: TGTGCCACCAGCAGCGGCAGGGGCTTCTATGGCTACACCTTC. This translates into CATSSGRGFYGYTF.

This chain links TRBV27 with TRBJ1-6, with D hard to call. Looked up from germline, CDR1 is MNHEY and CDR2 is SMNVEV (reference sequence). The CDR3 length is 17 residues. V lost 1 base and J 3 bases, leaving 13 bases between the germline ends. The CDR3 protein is CASSLLPRRSYNSPLHF. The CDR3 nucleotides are TGTGCCAGCAGTTTATTGCCGCGCCGGAGCTATAATTCACCCCTCCACTTT.

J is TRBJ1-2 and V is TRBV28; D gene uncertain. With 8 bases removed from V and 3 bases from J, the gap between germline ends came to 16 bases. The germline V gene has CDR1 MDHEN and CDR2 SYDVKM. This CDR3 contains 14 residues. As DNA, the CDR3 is TGTGCCAGCCGCTGGGGAGGAGTGGACTATGGCTACACCTTC. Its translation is CASRWGGVDYGYTF.